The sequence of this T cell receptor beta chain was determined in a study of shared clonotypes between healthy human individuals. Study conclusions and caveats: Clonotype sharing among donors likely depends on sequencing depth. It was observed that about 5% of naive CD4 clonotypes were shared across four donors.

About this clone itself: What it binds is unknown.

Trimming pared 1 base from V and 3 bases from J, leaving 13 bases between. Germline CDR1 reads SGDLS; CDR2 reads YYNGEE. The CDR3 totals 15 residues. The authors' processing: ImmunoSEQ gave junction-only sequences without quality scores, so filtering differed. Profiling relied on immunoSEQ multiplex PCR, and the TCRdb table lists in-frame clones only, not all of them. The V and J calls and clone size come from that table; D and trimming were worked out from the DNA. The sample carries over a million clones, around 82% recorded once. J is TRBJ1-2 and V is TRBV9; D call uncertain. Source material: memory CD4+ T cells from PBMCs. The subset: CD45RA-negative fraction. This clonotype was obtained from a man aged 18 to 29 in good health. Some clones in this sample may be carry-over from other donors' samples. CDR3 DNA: TGTGCCAGCAGCGTACGGCAGAGATTTGACTATGGCTACACCTTC. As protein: CASSVRQRFDYGYTF.